The clone carrying this T cell receptor (beta chain) was found once. Its antigen remains unknown. This sample stems from a study of radiotherapy plus CTLA-4 blockade in lung cancer. Turning to the study itself: Across the patients, objective responses occurred in 18%, and disease control in 30% to 35%. Whole-study findings and limits: It was early blood T cell clone dynamics, with interferon-beta, that reportedly best predicted response.

Germline lookup yields CDR1 SGHRS and CDR2 YFSETQ. J lost 5 bases, V lost 5 bases, and 12 bases had no gene match. This CDR3 has 16 amino acids. Here immunoSEQ multiplex PCR was the method, and the copy in TCRdb shows in-frame clones only, minus some. The profile shows 60,000 or so clones, around 80% of them singletons. Sequences were derived from peripheral blood, sampled from a patient treated with radiotherapy plus ipilimumab. The clonotype was recovered from a human donor with non-small cell lung cancer who had a partial response to radiotherapy plus ipilimumab. The rearrangement uses TRBV5-1 and TRBJ1-1, with 10 nucleotides matching TRBD1. The CDR3 spells CASRAGTGVIGTEAFF. CDR3 nucleotide sequence: TGCGCCAGCAGGGCCGGGACAGGGGTTATCGGGACTGAAGCTTTCTTT.